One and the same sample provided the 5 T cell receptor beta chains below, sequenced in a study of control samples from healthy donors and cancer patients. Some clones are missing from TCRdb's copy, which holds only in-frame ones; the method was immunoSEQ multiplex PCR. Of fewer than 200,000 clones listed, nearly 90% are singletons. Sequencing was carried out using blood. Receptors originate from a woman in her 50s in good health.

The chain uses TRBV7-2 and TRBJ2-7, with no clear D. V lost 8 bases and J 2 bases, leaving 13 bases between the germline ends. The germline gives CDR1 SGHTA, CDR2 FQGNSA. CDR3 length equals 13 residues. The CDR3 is CASSSRPAYEQYF. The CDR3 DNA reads TGTGCCAGCTCCTCCCGACCCGCCTACGAGCAGTACTTC.

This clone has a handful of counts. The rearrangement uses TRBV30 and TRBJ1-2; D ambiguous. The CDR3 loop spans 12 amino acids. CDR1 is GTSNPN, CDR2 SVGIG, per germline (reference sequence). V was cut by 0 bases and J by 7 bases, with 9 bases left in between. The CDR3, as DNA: TGTGCCTGGAGTGTCCAAGGGAGTGGCTACACCTTC. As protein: CAWSVQGSGYTF.

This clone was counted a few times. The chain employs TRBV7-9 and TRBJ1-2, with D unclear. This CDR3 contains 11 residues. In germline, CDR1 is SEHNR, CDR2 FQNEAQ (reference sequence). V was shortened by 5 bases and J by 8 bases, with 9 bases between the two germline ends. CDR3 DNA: TGTGCCAGCAGCCCCTCGCACGGCTACACCTTC. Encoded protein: CASSPSHGYTF.

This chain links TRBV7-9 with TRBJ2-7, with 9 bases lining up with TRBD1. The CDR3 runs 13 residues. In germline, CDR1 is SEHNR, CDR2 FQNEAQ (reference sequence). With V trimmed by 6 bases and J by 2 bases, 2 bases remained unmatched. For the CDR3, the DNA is TGTGCCAGCAGGGGACAGGGACCCTACGAGCAGTACTTC. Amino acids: CASRGQGPYEQYF.

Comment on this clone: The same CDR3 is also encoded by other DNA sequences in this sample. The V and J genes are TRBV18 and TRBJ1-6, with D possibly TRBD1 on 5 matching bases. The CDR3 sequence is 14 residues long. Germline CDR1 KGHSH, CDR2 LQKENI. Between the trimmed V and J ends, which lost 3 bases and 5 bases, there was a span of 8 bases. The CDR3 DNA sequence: TGTGCCAGCTCACCGGGACGGGATAATTCACCCCTCCACTTT. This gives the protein CASSPGRDNSPLHF.